Reported below is one T cell receptor (beta chain). Its target is not known. It may be a read error: a sequence one base away is much more abundant. The data belong to a study of glioma-infiltrating T cells. Findings and limits, study-wide: Above-expected tissue-blood divergence occurred in all gliomas, most in low-grade ones.

TCR alpha and beta CDR3 regions were amplified from RNA using iRepertoire nested multiplex PCR. TCRdb recomputed calls from the multiplex PCR reads with MiXCR, one row per CDR3 protein. The sample lists about 190,000 distinct CDR3 sequences, over 30% occurring once. The CDR3 consists of 16 residues. Germline CDR1 is SGHAT and CDR2 is FQNNGV. Trimming stripped 1 base from V and 5 bases from J, with 16 bases between. The sample consisted of glioma tissue, nonneoplastic brain tissue, or PBMCs (not recorded which). The receptor's source is a human donor with low-grade glioma or glioblastoma, undergoing nonglioma brain surgery, or in good health (not recorded which). The genes are TRBV11-2 and TRBJ2-3; weak D call: TRBD2 (5 bases). The CDR3 loop is CASSLVGGVAIDTQYF. The CDR3 DNA sequence: TGTGCCAGCAGCTTAGTAGGAGGAGTAGCGATAGATACGCAGTATTTT.